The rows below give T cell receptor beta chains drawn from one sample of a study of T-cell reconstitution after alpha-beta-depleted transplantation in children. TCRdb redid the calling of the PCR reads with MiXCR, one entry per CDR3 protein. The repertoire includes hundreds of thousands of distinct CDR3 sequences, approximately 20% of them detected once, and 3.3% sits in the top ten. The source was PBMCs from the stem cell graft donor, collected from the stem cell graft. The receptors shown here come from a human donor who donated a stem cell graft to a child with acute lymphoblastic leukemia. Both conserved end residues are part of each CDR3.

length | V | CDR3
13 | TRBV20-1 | CSARDAGTGELFF
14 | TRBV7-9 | CASSFDKFQETQYF
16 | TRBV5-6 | CASSLGTGDMWYGYTF
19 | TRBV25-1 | CASSDSGVSRGVLNYEQYF
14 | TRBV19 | CASSTREDTDTQYF
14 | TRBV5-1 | CASSLETGGNEQFF
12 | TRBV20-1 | CSARSPGETQYF
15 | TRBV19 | CASTPDSPSNTEAFF
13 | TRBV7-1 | CASSSLRNTEAFF
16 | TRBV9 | CASSVNLRDRVRGYTF
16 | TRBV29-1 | CSVDSPEVISYNEQFF
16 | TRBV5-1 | CASRHIREAPYNEQFF
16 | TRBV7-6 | CASSLGGGPRSDTQYF
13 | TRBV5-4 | CASSLARDTEAFF
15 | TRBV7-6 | CASSLAASGTTEAFF
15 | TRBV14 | CASSQVYGFPYEQYF
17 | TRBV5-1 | CASSFRRQGMNTGELFF
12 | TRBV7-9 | CASSLPLGEAFF
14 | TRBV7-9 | CASSQDDRADTQYF
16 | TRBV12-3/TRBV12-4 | CASSLDRGGTNEKLFF
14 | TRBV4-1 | CASSQEIFRTEAFF
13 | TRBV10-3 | CAISEPGTDTQYF
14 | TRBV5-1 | CASSVSRVPETQYF
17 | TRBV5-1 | CASSPGQGTPPIVPYTF
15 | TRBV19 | CASSPRYRAGYGYTF
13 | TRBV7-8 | CASSRQGQEGYTF
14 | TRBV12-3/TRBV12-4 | CASSFAPGNQPQHF
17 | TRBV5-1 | CASSRMDRGPWDTEAFF
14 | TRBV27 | CASSSGTGLYEQYF
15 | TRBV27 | CASSPGPRTSYEQYF
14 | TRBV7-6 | CARATRDTGDGYTF
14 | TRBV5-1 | CASSFNRDPGELFF
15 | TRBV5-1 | CASSDVSQGVTEAFF
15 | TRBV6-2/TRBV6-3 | CASSSPMRGPYGYTF
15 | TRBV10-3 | CAISESEVMNTEAFF
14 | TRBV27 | CASHPGQGGNEQFF
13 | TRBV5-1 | CASRSAADYGYTF
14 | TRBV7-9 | CASSDTAQYLGYTF
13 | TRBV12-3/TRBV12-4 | CASSLSSGSTQYF
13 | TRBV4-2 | CASSQTSFDEQFF
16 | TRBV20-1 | CCATVPRVGSNQPQHF
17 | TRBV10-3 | CAISGASGSSVTDTQYF
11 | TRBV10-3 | CAISLRETQYF
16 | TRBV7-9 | CASSLRAGGPQETQYF
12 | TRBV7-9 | CASSSHAAEQYF
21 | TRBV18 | CASSPSPGLGQRGVNTGELFF
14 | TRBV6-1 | CASSGVTYTDTQYF
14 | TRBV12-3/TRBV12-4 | CASTWLISYNEQFF
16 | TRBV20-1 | CSARDLGTSSYNEQFF
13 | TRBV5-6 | CASSLRYFYGYTF
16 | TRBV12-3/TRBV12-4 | CASNTPGDEFQETQYF
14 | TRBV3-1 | CASSQARSGYGYTF
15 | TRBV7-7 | CASSLGGGGAGELFF
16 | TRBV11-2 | CASSLESGSSYNEQFF
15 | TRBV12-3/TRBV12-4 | CASRLAGTIPDTQYF